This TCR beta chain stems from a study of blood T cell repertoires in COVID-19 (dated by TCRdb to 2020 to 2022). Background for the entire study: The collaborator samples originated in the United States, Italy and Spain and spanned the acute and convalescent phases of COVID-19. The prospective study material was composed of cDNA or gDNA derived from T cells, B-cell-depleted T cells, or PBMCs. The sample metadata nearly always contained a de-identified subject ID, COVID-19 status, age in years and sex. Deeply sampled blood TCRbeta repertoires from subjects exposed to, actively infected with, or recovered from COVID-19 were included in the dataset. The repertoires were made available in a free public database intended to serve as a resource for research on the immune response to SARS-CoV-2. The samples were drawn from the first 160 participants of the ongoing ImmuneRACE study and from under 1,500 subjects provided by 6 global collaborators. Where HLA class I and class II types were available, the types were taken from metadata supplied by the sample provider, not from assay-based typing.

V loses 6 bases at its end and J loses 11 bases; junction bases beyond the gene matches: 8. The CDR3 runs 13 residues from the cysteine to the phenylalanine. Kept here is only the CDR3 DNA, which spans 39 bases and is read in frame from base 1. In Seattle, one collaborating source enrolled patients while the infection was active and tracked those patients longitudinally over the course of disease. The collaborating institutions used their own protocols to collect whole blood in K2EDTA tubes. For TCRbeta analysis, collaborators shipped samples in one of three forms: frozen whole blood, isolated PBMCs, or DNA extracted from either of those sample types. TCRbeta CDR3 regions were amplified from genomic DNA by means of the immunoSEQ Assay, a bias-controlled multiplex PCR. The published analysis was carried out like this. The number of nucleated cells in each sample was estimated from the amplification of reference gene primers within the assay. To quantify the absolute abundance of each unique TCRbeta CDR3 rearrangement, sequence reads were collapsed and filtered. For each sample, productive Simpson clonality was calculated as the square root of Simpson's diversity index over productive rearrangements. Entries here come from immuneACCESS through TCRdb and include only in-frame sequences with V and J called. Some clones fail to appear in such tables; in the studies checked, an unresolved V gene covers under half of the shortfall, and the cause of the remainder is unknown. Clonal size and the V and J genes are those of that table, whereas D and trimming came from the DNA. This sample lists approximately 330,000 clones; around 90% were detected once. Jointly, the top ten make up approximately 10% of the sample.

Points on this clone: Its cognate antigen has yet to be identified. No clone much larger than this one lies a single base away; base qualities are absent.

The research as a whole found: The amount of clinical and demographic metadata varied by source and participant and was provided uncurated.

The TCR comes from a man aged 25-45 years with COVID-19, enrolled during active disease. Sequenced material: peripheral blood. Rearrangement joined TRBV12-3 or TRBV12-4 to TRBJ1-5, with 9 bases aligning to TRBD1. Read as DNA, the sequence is TGTGCCAGCAGGGGACAGGGCCCCACAGCCCAGCATTTT. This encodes CASRGQGPTAQHF.